The 17 T cell receptor beta chains below come from one sample, sequenced in a study of shared clonotypes between healthy human individuals. Positively selected for CCR7, the CD45RO-negative cells used as naive CD8 cells excluded terminally differentiated effector memory CD45RA+ cells. Generated by immunoSEQ multiplex PCR, the TCRdb table keeps only in-frame clones and is missing some. Found here are roughly 2 million clones, about 95% of them singletons; the top ten hold about 1.1%. Sequencing was carried out using naive CD8+ T cells sorted from blood. The receptor source for this set is a man in his late teens or twenties in good health.

The chain's CDR3 is CASSLEGQGVYSNQPQHF. CDR3 nucleotide sequence: TGTGCCAGCAGCTTAGAAGGACAGGGGGTATATAGCAATCAGCCCCAGCATTTT. The rearrangement links TRBV7-8 to TRBJ1-5; 10 bases match TRBD1. Trimming at V came to 1 base and at J to 0 bases, leaving 6 bases not matched to a gene. Per the germline V gene, CDR1 is SGHVS and CDR2 is FQNEAQ. The CDR3 spans 18 residues.

Comments on this clone: This sample includes further DNA sequences coding for the same CDR3. The V gene is TRBV19, the J gene TRBJ2-2; D is unresolved. The CDR3 is 10 residues long. Trimming took 5 bases from V and 6 from J, leaving 1 base between them. Germline values: CDR1 LNHDA, CDR2 SQIVND (reference sequence). The CDR3 nucleotides read TGTGCCAGTAGTTCCGGGGAGCTGTTTTTT. The encoded protein is CASSSGELFF.

This chain links TRBV11-2 with TRBJ2-7; D tentatively fits TRBD1 or TRBD2 (5 bases each). Trimming cost V 1 base and J 4 bases, with 14 bases left between them. CDR3 length equals 15 residues. Germline CDR1 reads SGHAT; CDR2 reads FQNNGV. The CDR3 sequence is CASSLALGREYEQYF. The DNA for the CDR3 is TGTGCCAGCAGCTTAGCTCTGGGCAGGGAGTACGAGCAGTACTTC.

The chain recombines TRBV27 with TRBJ2-7; D uncertain. V lost 6 bases, J lost 0 bases, and 12 bases lay in between. Germline CDR1 reads MNHEY; CDR2 reads SMNVEV (reference sequence). The CDR3 covers 14 residues. The CDR3 here is CASSLGVDSYEQYF. The CDR3 DNA reads TGTGCCAGCAGCCTAGGAGTGGACTCCTACGAGCAGTACTTC.

The chain combines TRBV9 with TRBJ1-2; TRBD1 aligns across 7 bases. This CDR3 is 16 amino acids long. Germline V gene lookup returns CDR1 SGDLS and CDR2 YYNGEE. V lost 0 bases to trimming and J lost 4 bases; unmatched junction nucleotides: 9. This CDR3 reads CASSVGDSDHFYGYTF. The DNA of the CDR3 is TGTGCCAGCAGCGTAGGGGACAGCGATCACTTCTATGGCTACACCTTC.

The chain has TRBV6-5 and TRBJ2-1; 9 bases match TRBD2. Germline CDR1 and CDR2: MNHEY and SVGAGI. Trimming cost V 6 bases and J 10 bases; bases outside gene matches: 13. The CDR3 runs to 15 residues. The CDR3 DNA is TGTGCCAGCAGCCCCCTGACTAGCGGTCAGGGCGAGCAGTTCTTC. Its translation is CASSPLTSGQGEQFF.

This clone was recorded only once. One end of the junction is discordant with germline, which a read error may explain. As DNA, the CDR3 is TGTGCTAGCAGTTTAGTGGCGGGACATTACTATGGCTACACCTTC. Its protein product is CASSLVAGHYYGYTF. This chain connects TRBV7-7 to TRBJ1-2; tentatively, D is TRBD1 (6 bases). The CDR3 spans 15 residues. The germline V gene has CDR1 SSHAT and CDR2 FNYEAQ (reference sequence).

This clone was seen a handful of times. The gene calls are TRBV1 and TRBJ1-2. TRBV1 is marked as a pseudogene. CDR3 length equals 11 residues. CDR3 DNA sequence: TGCACCAGCAGCCTCGGTGGGGGCTACACCTTC. Translating it yields CTSSLGGGYTF.

The chain has TRBV7-9 and TRBJ1-2; weak D call: TRBD1 (5 bases). Trimming stripped 1 base from V and 3 bases from J, with 15 bases between. Germline V gene sequence: CDR1 SEHNR, CDR2 FQNEAQ (reference sequence). This CDR3 comprises 16 residues. Here the CDR3 reads CASSLVGTRYDYGYTF. In nucleotides, the CDR3 is TGTGCCAGCAGCTTAGTCGGGACCCGCTATGACTATGGCTACACCTTC.

V and J are TRBV6-6 and TRBJ1-1, with 10 bases matching TRBD1. Germline V lookup: CDR1 MNHNY, CDR2 SVGAGI (reference sequence). The junction had 10 bases not matched to a gene; V was cut back by 4 bases and J by 5 bases. The CDR3 covers 16 residues. In DNA, the CDR3 is TGTGCCAGCAGTTGGTCGACAGGGGGCGCTGGGACTGAAGCTTTCTTT. Its translation is CASSWSTGGAGTEAFF.

J is TRBJ1-1 and V is TRBV7-9; a possible D gene is TRBD1 (5 bases). CDR1 is SEHNR, CDR2 FQNEAQ, per germline (reference sequence). The CDR3 covers 14 residues. The V and J ends lost 3 bases and 2 bases respectively, with 10 bases between them. This CDR3 reads CASSFQGDNTEAFF. CDR3 coding DNA: TGTGCCAGCAGCTTTCAAGGGGACAACACTGAAGCTTTCTTT. The variable domain in full, with the rest retrieved from reference TRBV7-9 and TRBJ1-1, is DTGVSQNPRHKITKRGQNVTFRCDPISEHNRLYWYRQTLGQGPEFLTYFQNEAQLEKSRLLSDRFSAERPKGSFSTLEIQRTEQGDSAMYLCASSFQGDNTEAFFGQGTRLTVV.

This chain uses TRBV6-5 with TRBJ2-1; 12 nucleotides match TRBD2. V gave up 4 bases and J gave up 8 bases; unmatched junction bases: 3. Germline values: CDR1 MNHEY, CDR2 SVGAGI. The CDR3 loop spans 14 amino acids. CDR3 protein: CASSWTSGNDEQFF. The CDR3 DNA reads TGTGCCAGCAGTTGGACTAGCGGGAACGATGAGCAGTTCTTC.

As concerns this clone: Other DNA sequences of this sample code for an identical CDR3. V gene TRBV9 combines with J gene TRBJ2-2; D gene ambiguous. Germline assignment: CDR1 SGDLS and CDR2 YYNGEE. The CDR3 is made up of 14 amino acids. The V and J ends lost 0 bases and 5 bases respectively, with 8 bases between them. The CDR3 DNA reads as TGTGCCAGCAGCGTAGGCGGTGGAACCGGGGAGCTGTTTTTT. This translates into CASSVGGGTGELFF.

The chain has TRBV5-6 and TRBJ2-7; possible D gene TRBD2, 5 bases. Trimming cost V 0 bases and J 3 bases, with 16 bases left between them. CDR1 and CDR2 from the germline V gene are SGHDT and YYEEEE. The CDR3 consists of 16 residues. CDR3 nucleotides: TGTGCCAGCAGCTTGGACGGCCTAGGAGGTAGCTACGAGCAGTACTTC. Amino acid sequence: CASSLDGLGGSYEQYF.

The chain has TRBV10-3 and TRBJ2-5; 7 bases are a match to TRBD1. The germline CDR1 and CDR2 sequences are ENHRY and SYGVKD. Trimming removed 3 bases from V and 2 bases from J; junction bases left unmatched: 3. The CDR3 spans 14 residues. The CDR3 coding sequence is TGTGCCATCAGTGAAACAGGGGTTCAAGAGACCCAGTACTTC. Residues: CAISETGVQETQYF.

This chain uses TRBV4-1 with TRBJ2-7; possible D gene TRBD1, 6 bases. This CDR3 contains 15 residues. The V end was cut by 4 bases, the J end by 5 bases, with 18 bases between. The germline V gene encodes CDR1 MGHRA and CDR2 YSYEKL. The CDR3: CASSRSGTRSHEQYF. DNA of the CDR3: TGCGCCAGCAGCCGCTCCGGGACAAGATCCCACGAGCAGTACTTC.

The table lists this clone with a count of one. The rearrangement joins TRBV4-1 to TRBJ1-1, with no clear D. V shed 2 bases and J shed 6 bases, with 13 bases lying between them. Looked up from germline, CDR1 is MGHRA and CDR2 is YSYEKL. CDR3 length: 14 amino acids. DNA for the CDR3: TGCGCCAGCAGCCAAAAGCTAATCGACGCTGAAGCTTTCTTT. It codes for CASSQKLIDAEAFF.